This T cell receptor (beta chain) was recorded in a study of T cell responses to AZD1222 COVID-19 vaccine (dated by TCRdb to the early 2020s). At the level of the whole study: AZD1222 recipients given second doses at about 4 weeks or at about 12 weeks were pooled, since spike-specific TCR depth and breadth were not found to differ between the two schedules. TCR sequencing covered more than 230 trial participants: 207 given two doses of AZD1222 and about 26 given two doses of MenACWY control vaccine. Enrollment into the trials was organized by age into subgroups of 18-55, 56-69 and 70-plus years, and those subgroups contained roughly 150, 30 and 60 TCR-sequenced participants, respectively.

Of note for this clone: What this receptor recognizes is not known. No base-level quality is on record; no much larger clone is a single base apart.

From cysteine to phenylalanine, the CDR3 is 16 amino acids long. The sequence is cut down to CDR3 DNA, 48 bases in frame from base 1. The germline V gene provides CDR1 LGHNA and CDR2 YNFKEQ. Germline trimming: 0 bases from V, 6 bases from J; junction bases outside gene matches: 8. The sample's time point label is to be understood as: baseline before first vaccination. Vaccinee samples came from UK trials COV001 and COV002, including a single-blind randomized controlled phase 2/3 trial of AZD1222 (ChAdOx1 nCoV-19) in healthy adults. Trial participant PBMC samples were collected at day 0 and day 28 after the second dose for TCRbeta chain sequencing. General conclusions and limits of the study: The 56-69-year group was small, and its depth increase did not reach significance, likely because of low power. Spike-specific TCR breadth and depth rose significantly after two AZD1222 doses compared with day 0 and with MenACWY recipients. Vaccine-associated CD4 TCRs spanned the whole spike protein, with dominant responses in regions 160-218 and 743-854. No day 14 peak-response samples were available, so repertoires were characterized only after the peak T cell response. Reportedly, close to half of the unique spike-specific TCRs recognized epitopes lying outside the regions that are mutated in the B.1.351 and B.1.1.7 variants. Conclusions about previously exposed vaccinees are limited because only a handful of AZD1222 recipients were SARS-CoV-2 seropositive at baseline. Participants were mostly white British, with more females than males. The authors suggested clonal diversity may have been underestimated.

The CDR3 regions of human TCRbeta chains were subjected to immunosequencing. From the authors' description of their analysis: Repertoire TCRs were checked for matches against a reference library of SARS-CoV-2-specific TCRs that had been generated using the MIRA antigen-specificity platform. Breadth was defined as the fraction of unique TCRs that were SARS-CoV-2-associated. Depth was defined as the fraction of total T cells that were SARS-CoV-2-associated. Using the MIRA data, every spike-specific TCR was mapped to the spike region that the TCR reacted to and assigned to either a CD4 or a CD8 class. Log10-transformed breadth and depth values were compared by one-way ANOVA with Sidak's multiple comparisons tests. What TCRdb holds here is the immuneACCESS table cut down to in-frame rearrangements. Part of the clones is not present; checked against another copy, under half of the missing clones reflect an unresolved V gene, and the others are unexplained. The V and J calls and clone size were taken over from that table, and D and trimming were inferred from the DNA. The table for this sample lists 100,000 or so clones; about 90% of them were counted only once. The top ten hold 16% of the sample.

Sequenced here: peripheral blood, sampled on day 0 of AZD1222 vaccination. This chain is built from TRBV4-2 and TRBJ2-1; a stretch of 7 junction bases matches TRBD2. This clonotype was sampled from an adult in good health. For the CDR3, the sequence is CASSQDAGAETNEQFF. The DNA sequence reads TGTGCCAGCAGCCAAGATGCGGGAGCCGAGACCAATGAGCAGTTCTTC.